Given below is one T cell receptor (beta chain) in context. Its target is unknown. The CDR3 is made up of 14 amino acids. V lost 0 bases, J lost 11 bases, and 17 bases lay in between. CDR1 is SGHRS, CDR2 YFSETQ, per germline. Peripheral blood came from all dose cohorts at three timepoints. These data are taken from a study of OX40 agonist ivuxolimab in advanced cancers. For the study at large: The eligibility criteria allowed prior anti-PD-1, anti-PD-L1 or anti-CTLA-4 therapy, and 40% had some.

General study findings and limits: The work left the antigen specificity of expanded peripheral T cells undetermined. The study observed clonal expansion of CD4+ and CD8+ blood T cells by week 6 at 0.1 to 3.0 mg/kg.

Sequencing used immunoSEQ multiplex PCR; TCRdb keeps in-frame clones, though not all of them. The table records over 60,000 clones, 80% to 85% of them present only once. This rearrangement joins TRBV5-1 to TRBJ1-1; D might be TRBD1 (6 bases). Specimen: CD4+ or CD8+ T cells sorted from blood, collected in a trial of the OX40 agonist ivuxolimab. This TCR derives from an adult with an advanced solid tumor such as melanoma, head and neck, liver or kidney cancer. The CDR3 is CASSLDAGGRSAFF. The CDR3 coding sequence is TGCGCCAGCAGCTTGGACGCCGGGGGCCGGAGTGCTTTCTTT.